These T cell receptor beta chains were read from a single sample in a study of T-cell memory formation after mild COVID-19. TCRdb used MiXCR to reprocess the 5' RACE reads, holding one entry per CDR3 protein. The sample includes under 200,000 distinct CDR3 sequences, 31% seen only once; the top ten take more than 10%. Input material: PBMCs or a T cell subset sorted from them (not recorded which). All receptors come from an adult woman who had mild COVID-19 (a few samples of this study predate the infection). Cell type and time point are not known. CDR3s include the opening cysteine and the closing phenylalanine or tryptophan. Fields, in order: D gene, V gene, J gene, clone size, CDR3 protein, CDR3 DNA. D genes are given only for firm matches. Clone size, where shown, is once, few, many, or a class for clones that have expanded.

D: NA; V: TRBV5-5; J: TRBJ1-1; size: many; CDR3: CASSRTTGSEAFF; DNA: TGTGCCAGCAGCCGTACGACCGGGAGTGAAGCTTTCTTT
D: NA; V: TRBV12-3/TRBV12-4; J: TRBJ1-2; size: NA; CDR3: CASSLDRTPVGYTF; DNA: TGTGCCAGCAGTTTAGATCGGACCCCTGTGGGCTACACCTTC
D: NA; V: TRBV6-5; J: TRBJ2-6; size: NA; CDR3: CASKESGANVLTF; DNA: TGTGCCAGCAAAGAATCTGGGGCCAACGTCCTGACTTTC
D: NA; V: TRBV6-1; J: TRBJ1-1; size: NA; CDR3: CASSERRDTEAFF; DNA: TGTGCCAGCAGTGAGCGAAGGGACACTGAAGCTTTCTTT
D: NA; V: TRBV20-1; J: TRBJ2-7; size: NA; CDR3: CSAAGTTAYEQYF; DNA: TGCAGTGCAGCCGGCACTACAGCATACGAGCAGTACTTC
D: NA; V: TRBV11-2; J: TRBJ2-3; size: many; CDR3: CASSLVGGADTQYF; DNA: TGTGCCAGCAGCTTAGTGGGTGGGGCAGATACGCAGTATTTT
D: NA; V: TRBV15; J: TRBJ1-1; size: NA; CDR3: CATSRYRDTEAFF; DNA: TGTGCCACCAGCAGATACAGGGACACTGAAGCTTTCTTT
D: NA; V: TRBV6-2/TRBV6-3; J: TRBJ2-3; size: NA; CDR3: CASSYSGSGDTQYF; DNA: TGTGCCAGCAGTTACAGCGGGTCCGGGGATACGCAGTATTTT
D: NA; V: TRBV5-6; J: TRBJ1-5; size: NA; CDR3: CASSFKGRYSQPQHF; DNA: TGTGCCAGCAGCTTTAAGGGGCGCTACAGCCAGCCCCAGCATTTT
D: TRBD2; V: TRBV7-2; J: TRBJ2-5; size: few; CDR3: CASSLVASGGQETQYF; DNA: TGTGCCAGCAGCTTAGTCGCTAGCGGGGGGCAAGAGACCCAGTACTTC
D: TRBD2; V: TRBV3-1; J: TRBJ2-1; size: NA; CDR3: CASSQEGLAGFRAFF; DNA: TGTGCCAGCAGCCAAGAAGGGCTAGCGGGATTCCGGGCATTCTTC
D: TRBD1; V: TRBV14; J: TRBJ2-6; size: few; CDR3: CASSPDRVFGANVLTF; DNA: TGTGCCAGCAGCCCCGACAGGGTTTTTGGGGCCAACGTCCTGACTTTC
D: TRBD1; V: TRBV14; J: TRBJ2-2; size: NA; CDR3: CASSPDRGRFGGELFF; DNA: TGTGCCAGCAGCCCCGACAGGGGCCGTTTTGGCGGGGAGCTGTTTTTT
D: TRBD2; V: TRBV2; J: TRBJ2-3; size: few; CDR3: CASKRLARDTQYF; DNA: TGTGCCAGCAAGAGACTAGCGAGGGATACGCAGTATTTT
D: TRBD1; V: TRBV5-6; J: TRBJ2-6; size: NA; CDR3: CASSLQGSGGANVLTF; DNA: TGTGCCAGCAGCTTACAGGGGAGCGGTGGGGCCAACGTCCTGACTTTC
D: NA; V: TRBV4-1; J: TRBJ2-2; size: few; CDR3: CASSQPGTTGELFF; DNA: TGCGCCAGCAGCCAACCTGGGACCACCGGGGAGCTGTTTTTT
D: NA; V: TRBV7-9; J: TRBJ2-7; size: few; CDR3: CASSLAGMEYEQYF; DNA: TGTGCCAGCAGCTTAGCGGGGATGGAGTACGAGCAGTACTTC
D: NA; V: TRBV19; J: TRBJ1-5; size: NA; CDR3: CASSPADSPRLPQHF; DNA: TGTGCCAGTAGTCCGGCCGACAGTCCGAGGCTGCCCCAGCATTTT
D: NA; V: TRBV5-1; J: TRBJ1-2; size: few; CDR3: CASSLQGGMNYGYTF; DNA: TGCGCCAGCAGCTTACAGGGTGGTATGAACTATGGCTACACCTTC
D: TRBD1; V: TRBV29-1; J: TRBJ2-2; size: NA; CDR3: CSARDRVNTGELFF; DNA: TGCAGCGCTAGGGACAGGGTGAACACCGGGGAGCTGTTTTTT
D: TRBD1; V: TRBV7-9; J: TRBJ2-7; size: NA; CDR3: CASSLAPDRGAYEQYF; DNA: TGTGCCAGCAGCTTAGCGCCGGACAGGGGGGCGTACGAGCAGTACTTC
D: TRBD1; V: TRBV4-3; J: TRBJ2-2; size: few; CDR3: CASSQSGQGLVGELFF; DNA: TGCGCCAGCAGCCAAAGTGGACAGGGGCTGGTCGGGGAGCTGTTTTTT
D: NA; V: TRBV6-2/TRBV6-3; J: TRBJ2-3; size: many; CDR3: CASSYSPSDISSTDTQYF; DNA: TGTGCCAGCAGTTACTCGCCCTCCGATATATCTAGCACAGATACGCAGTATTTT
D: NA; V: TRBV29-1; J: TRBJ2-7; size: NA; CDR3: CSVVDRTVSLYEQYF; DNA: TGCAGCGTTGTCGACAGGACCGTATCCCTCTACGAGCAGTACTTC
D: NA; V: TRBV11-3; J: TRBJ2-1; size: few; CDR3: CASSPRRSYNEQFF; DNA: TGTGCCAGCAGCCCGAGAAGATCCTACAATGAGCAGTTCTTC
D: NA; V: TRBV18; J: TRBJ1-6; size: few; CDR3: CASSPPTRGYNSPLHF; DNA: TGTGCCAGCTCACCACCGACAAGGGGATATAATTCACCCCTCCACTTT
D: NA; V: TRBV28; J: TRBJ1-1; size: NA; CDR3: CATTTGGQGDTEAFF; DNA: TGTGCCACCACCACCGGGGGCCAAGGGGACACTGAAGCTTTCTTT
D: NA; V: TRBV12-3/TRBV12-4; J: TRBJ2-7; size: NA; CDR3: CASSLSFNEQYF; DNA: TGTGCCAGCAGTTTGAGTTTCAACGAGCAGTACTTC
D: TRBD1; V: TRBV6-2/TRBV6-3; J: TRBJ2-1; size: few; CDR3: CASSYRGQSYNEQFF; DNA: TGTGCCAGCAGTTACAGGGGACAGTCCTACAATGAGCAGTTCTTC
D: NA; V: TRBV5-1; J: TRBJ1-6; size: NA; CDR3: CASSLANGGGNSPLHF; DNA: TGCGCCAGCAGCTTGGCTAACGGCGGGGGAAATTCACCCCTCCACTTT
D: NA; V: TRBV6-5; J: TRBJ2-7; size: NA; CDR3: CASRNIRGAFWVQYF; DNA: TGTGCCAGCAGGAATATCAGGGGAGCCTTTTGGGTGCAGTACTTC
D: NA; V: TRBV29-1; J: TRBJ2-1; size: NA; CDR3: CSVEKGYNEQFF; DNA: TGCAGCGTTGAGAAGGGGTACAATGAGCAGTTCTTC
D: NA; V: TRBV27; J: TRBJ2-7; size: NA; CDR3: CASSLGLQYEQYF; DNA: TGTGCCAGCAGTTTAGGGCTACAATACGAGCAGTACTTC
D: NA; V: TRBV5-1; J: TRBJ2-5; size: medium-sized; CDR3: CASSLGPQETQYF; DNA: TGCGCCAGCAGCCTGGGACCGCAAGAGACCCAGTACTTC
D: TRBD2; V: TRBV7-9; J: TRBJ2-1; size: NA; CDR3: CASSPQAGLAGVNEQFF; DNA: TGTGCCAGCAGCCCACAAGCCGGACTAGCGGGAGTCAATGAGCAGTTCTTC
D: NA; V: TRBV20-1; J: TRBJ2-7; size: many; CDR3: CSARKGNFYEQYF; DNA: TGCAGTGCTAGAAAGGGTAATTTCTACGAGCAGTACTTC
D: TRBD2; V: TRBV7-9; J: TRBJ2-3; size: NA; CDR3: CASRLGLAGNTDTQYF; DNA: TGTGCCAGCAGATTAGGACTAGCGGGAAACACAGATACGCAGTATTTT
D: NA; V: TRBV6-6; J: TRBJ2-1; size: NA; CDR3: CARSPRPRGNEQFF; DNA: TGTGCCAGATCACCCCGCCCCCGGGGCAATGAGCAGTTCTTC
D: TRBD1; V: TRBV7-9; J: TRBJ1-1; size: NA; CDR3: CASSEQGQGGNTEAFF; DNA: TGTGCCAGCAGCGAACAAGGACAGGGAGGGAACACTGAAGCTTTCTTT
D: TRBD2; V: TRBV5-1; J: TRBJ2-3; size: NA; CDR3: CASSLLAGEADTQYF; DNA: TGCGCCAGCAGCCTCCTTGCGGGGGAGGCAGATACGCAGTATTTT
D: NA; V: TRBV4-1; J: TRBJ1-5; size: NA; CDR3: CASSPGDQPQHF; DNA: TGCGCCAGCAGCCCAGGGGATCAGCCCCAGCATTTT
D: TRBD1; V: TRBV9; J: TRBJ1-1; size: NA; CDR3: CASSVTSGTVNTEAFF; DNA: TGTGCCAGCAGCGTAACCTCCGGGACAGTCAACACTGAAGCTTTCTTT
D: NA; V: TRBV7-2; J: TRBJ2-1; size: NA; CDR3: CASRYSVGSLVYNEQFF; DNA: TGTGCCAGCAGATATTCTGTTGGGAGTTTAGTCTACAATGAGCAGTTCTTC
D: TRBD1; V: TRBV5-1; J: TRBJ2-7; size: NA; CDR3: CASSLSPQGATGSEQYF; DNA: TGCGCCAGCAGCTTGTCCCCTCAGGGGGCCACGGGATCCGAGCAGTACTTC
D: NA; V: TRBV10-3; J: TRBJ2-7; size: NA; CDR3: CAIKAAGLSYEQYF; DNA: TGTGCCATCAAAGCCGCGGGCCTCTCCTACGAGCAGTACTTC
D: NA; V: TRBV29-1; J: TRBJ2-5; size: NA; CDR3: CSVERGGRETQYF; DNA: TGCAGCGTTGAAAGGGGGGGACGGGAGACCCAGTACTTC
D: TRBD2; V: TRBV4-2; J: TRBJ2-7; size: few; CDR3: CASSQEQGLAGIYEQYF; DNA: TGTGCCAGCAGCCAGGAACAGGGACTAGCGGGAATCTACGAGCAGTACTTC
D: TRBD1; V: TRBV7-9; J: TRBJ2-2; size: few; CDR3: CASSSLQGRNTGELFF; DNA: TGTGCCAGCAGCTCTCTACAGGGGCGGAACACCGGGGAGCTGTTTTTT
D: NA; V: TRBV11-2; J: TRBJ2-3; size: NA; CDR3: CASSSWLDTDTQYF; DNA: TGTGCCAGCAGCTCCTGGTTGGATACAGATACGCAGTATTTT
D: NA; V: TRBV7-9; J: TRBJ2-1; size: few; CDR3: CASSPRTEFKWFF; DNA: TGTGCCAGCAGCCCCCGGACGGAGTTTAAGTGGTTCTTC
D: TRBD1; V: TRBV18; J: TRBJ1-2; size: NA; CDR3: CASSPLRDRVNYGYTF; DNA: TGTGCCAGCTCACCACTAAGGGACAGGGTAAACTATGGCTACACCTTC
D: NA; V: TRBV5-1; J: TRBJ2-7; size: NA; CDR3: CASGNLDSSYEQYF; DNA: TGCGCCAGCGGAAACCTGGACAGTTCCTACGAGCAGTACTTC